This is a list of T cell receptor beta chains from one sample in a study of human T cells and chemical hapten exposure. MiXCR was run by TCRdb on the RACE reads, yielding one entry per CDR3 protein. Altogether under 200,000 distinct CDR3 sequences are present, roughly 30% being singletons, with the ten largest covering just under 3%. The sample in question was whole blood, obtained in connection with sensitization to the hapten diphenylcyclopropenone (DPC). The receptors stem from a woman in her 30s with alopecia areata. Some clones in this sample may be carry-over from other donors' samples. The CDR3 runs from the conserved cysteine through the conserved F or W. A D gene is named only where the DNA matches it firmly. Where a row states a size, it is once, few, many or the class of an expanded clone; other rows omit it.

CASMSPMVNEQFF,TGTGCCAGCATGTCCCCAATGGTCAATGAGCAGTTCTTC,TRBJ2-1,NA,TRBV7-2,NA
CSAQGQRNTIYF,TGCAGCGCCCAGGGACAGAGAAACACCATATATTTT,TRBJ1-3,TRBD1,TRBV29-1,NA
CSVASETQYF,TGCAGCGTTGCCTCAGAGACCCAGTACTTC,TRBJ2-5,NA,TRBV29-1,NA
CSARDFRRDGYEQYF,TGCAGTGCTAGAGATTTCCGCCGGGACGGCTACGAGCAGTACTTC,TRBJ2-7,NA,TRBV20-1,few
CSVPGRGGRNEQFF,TGCAGCGTTCCGGGGCGGGGGGGGCGGAATGAGCAGTTCTTC,TRBJ2-1,TRBD2,TRBV29-1,once
CASSYVGSDTQYF,TGTGCCAGCAGTTACGTGGGTTCAGATACGCAGTATTTT,TRBJ2-3,NA,TRBV6-5,NA
CASSLDRGRYGYTF,TGCGCCAGCAGCCTGGACAGGGGCCGCTATGGCTACACCTTC,TRBJ1-2,TRBD1,TRBV5-1,NA
CASSQEGGRRVDGYTF,TGTGCCAGCAGCCAAGAAGGGGGCAGGAGGGTTGATGGCTACACCTTC,TRBJ1-2,TRBD1,TRBV4-2,NA
CSVEVVQGADGYTF,TGCAGCGTTGAAGTTGTACAGGGGGCAGATGGCTACACCTTC,TRBJ1-2,TRBD1,TRBV29-1,few
CSARRASGSLEQYF,TGCAGTGCTAGACGGGCTAGCGGTTCCCTCGAGCAGTACTTC,TRBJ2-7,TRBD2,TRBV20-1,many
CASSVDPPGLAGLDTQYF,TGTGCCAGCAGCGTAGACCCACCGGGACTAGCGGGACTGGATACGCAGTATTTT,TRBJ2-3,TRBD2,TRBV9,NA
CASSPQMGGGPQYF,TGTGCCAGCAGCCCCCAAATGGGGGGGGGACCTCAGTACTTC,TRBJ2-7,TRBD2,TRBV7-2,NA